This is a list of T cell receptor beta chains from one sample in a study of blood T cells in healthy people across ages. TCRdb analysed the 5' RACE reads with MiXCR anew, one entry per CDR3 protein. The sample has 1.5 million to 1.8 million distinct CDR3 sequences; under 55% are singletons. The sample consisted of blood. The origin of the receptors is a woman aged 18-29 years in good health. CDR3s include the opening cysteine and the closing phenylalanine or tryptophan. A D gene is named only where the DNA matches it firmly. Only some rows state a clone size, as once, few, many or a class for expanded clones.

J gene: TRBJ2-1
V gene: TRBV10-3
D gene: TRBD1
clone size: many
CDR3 protein: CATEPQGANEQFF

J gene: TRBJ2-1
V gene: TRBV20-1
D gene: .
clone size: .
CDR3 protein: CSAEGLFNYNEQFF

J gene: TRBJ2-1
V gene: TRBV7-6
D gene: TRBD2
clone size: .
CDR3 protein: CASSQQLAGAYNEQFF

J gene: .
V gene: TRBV4-1
D gene: .
clone size: .
CDR3 protein: CASSQGDFSYNDQYF

J gene: TRBJ1-1
V gene: TRBV12-3/TRBV12-4
D gene: .
clone size: .
CDR3 protein: CASSFLQQGIHSTEAFF

J gene: TRBJ1-1
V gene: TRBV20-1
D gene: TRBD1
clone size: .
CDR3 protein: CSALDRVNTEAFF

J gene: TRBJ1-6
V gene: TRBV13
D gene: .
clone size: .
CDR3 protein: CASSKGFTDSDSPLHF

J gene: TRBJ2-1
V gene: TRBV6-2/TRBV6-3
D gene: .
clone size: .
CDR3 protein: CASSYLGGRLFFDNEQFF

J gene: TRBJ2-1
V gene: TRBV6-4
D gene: .
clone size: .
CDR3 protein: CASMDSTNNEQFF

J gene: TRBJ2-3
V gene: TRBV20-1
D gene: TRBD2
clone size: .
CDR3 protein: CSASGLAGNTDTQYF

J gene: TRBJ2-3
V gene: TRBV29-1
D gene: TRBD2
clone size: .
CDR3 protein: CSVDLASGLSTDTQYF

J gene: TRBJ1-2
V gene: TRBV5-1
D gene: .
clone size: .
CDR3 protein: CASSLYRSGSYGYTF

J gene: TRBJ2-3
V gene: TRBV12-3/TRBV12-4
D gene: .
clone size: .
CDR3 protein: CASSLGADAQYF

J gene: TRBJ1-2
V gene: TRBV27
D gene: .
clone size: few
CDR3 protein: CASSWGGRELDGYTF

J gene: TRBJ2-5
V gene: TRBV27
D gene: .
clone size: .
CDR3 protein: CASSLSRGGRETQYF

J gene: TRBJ2-1
V gene: TRBV3-1
D gene: .
clone size: .
CDR3 protein: CASSQLANEQFF

J gene: TRBJ1-6
V gene: TRBV20-1
D gene: .
clone size: .
CDR3 protein: CSAKQGGADNSSLHF

J gene: TRBJ2-1
V gene: TRBV7-2
D gene: .
clone size: .
CDR3 protein: CAGSLGLRGFEQFF

J gene: TRBJ2-3
V gene: TRBV18
D gene: .
clone size: once
CDR3 protein: CASSPPSIDTQYF

J gene: TRBJ1-6
V gene: TRBV20-1
D gene: .
clone size: many
CDR3 protein: CSASYTQHQPLHF

J gene: TRBJ2-7
V gene: TRBV2
D gene: TRBD1
clone size: .
CDR3 protein: CASRPDRDRGLYEQYF

J gene: TRBJ1-1
V gene: TRBV6-2/TRBV6-3
D gene: TRBD1
clone size: .
CDR3 protein: CASRPQGRNTEAFF

J gene: TRBJ2-1
V gene: TRBV6-2/TRBV6-3
D gene: .
clone size: few
CDR3 protein: CASTGASYNEQFF

J gene: TRBJ1-6
V gene: TRBV7-8
D gene: TRBD1
clone size: .
CDR3 protein: CASSFSGQAVGSPPHF

J gene: TRBJ1-1
V gene: TRBV15
D gene: .
clone size: .
CDR3 protein: CATSRDPGRNTEAFF

J gene: TRBJ1-1
V gene: TRBV28
D gene: .
clone size: once
CDR3 protein: CASLGQDKREAFF

J gene: TRBJ2-1
V gene: TRBV4-1
D gene: .
clone size: .
CDR3 protein: CASSQERVRGGYNEQFF

J gene: TRBJ2-3
V gene: TRBV27
D gene: .
clone size: once
CDR3 protein: CASSLVGALSTDTQYF

J gene: TRBJ1-4
V gene: TRBV12-3/TRBV12-4
D gene: .
clone size: few
CDR3 protein: CASSLRTTPTNEKLFF

J gene: TRBJ2-7
V gene: TRBV4-1
D gene: .
clone size: few
CDR3 protein: CASSQEAGSSYEQYF

J gene: TRBJ1-1
V gene: TRBV2
D gene: TRBD1
clone size: .
CDR3 protein: CASSEFRTGRSTEAFF

J gene: TRBJ1-5
V gene: TRBV20-1
D gene: .
clone size: .
CDR3 protein: CSARDRATQPQHF

J gene: TRBJ2-7
V gene: TRBV28
D gene: TRBD1
clone size: few
CDR3 protein: CASSLTGQGSSYEQYF